This T cell receptor beta chain was found in a study of blood T cell repertoires in COVID-19. At the level of the study: Samples representing acute and convalescent COVID-19 were sourced from the United States, Italy and Spain. PBMCs, B-cell-depleted T cells, or T cells were the source of the cDNA or gDNA that made up the material.

Patients at the Seattle site were enrolled during active infection and followed longitudinally. In the authors' methods: The assay estimated nucleated cells by amplifying reference gene primers. Generated by immunoSEQ multiplex PCR, the TCRdb table keeps only in-frame clones and is missing some. That table is the source of V, J and clone size, and D and trimming were worked out from the DNA. The profile shows 250,000 to 400,000 clones, approximately 89% of them singletons. The sequence derives from a woman aged 25 to 39 with COVID-19, enrolled during active disease. Sequences were obtained from peripheral blood.

The CDR3 reads CASSHWAQGAGEKLFF. The CDR3 DNA reads TGTGCCAGCAGCCACTGGGCACAGGGCGCCGGGGAAAAACTGTTTTTT. This chain connects TRBV7-9 to TRBJ1-4; D perhaps matches TRBD1 (6 bases). This CDR3 region has 16 residues. Trimming removed 5 bases at V and 8 bases at J, with 21 bases between. Germline-derived CDR1 and CDR2 are SEHNR and FQNEAQ (reference sequence).